Shown below are 20 T cell receptor beta chains from a single sample sequenced in a study of T cell responses to AZD1222 COVID-19 vaccine. Method: immunoSEQ multiplex PCR; TCRdb's copy keeps in-frame clones and lacks some. The sample carries tens of thousands of clones, roughly 80% recorded once. The sequencing used peripheral blood, collected 28 days after the second AZD1222 dose. The receptor set was obtained from an adult who received the AZD1222 COVID-19 vaccine.

Only a few counts were recorded for this clone. The J gene is TRBJ1-1, the V gene TRBV4-3; D gene uncertain. Germline V gene data show CDR1 as LGHNA and CDR2 as YSLEER. V was shortened by 2 bases and J by 0 bases, with 25 bases between the two germline ends. This CDR3 comprises 20 residues. The CDR3 coding sequence is TGCGCCAGCAGCCAAAGTTCCAGAGTAATCAGAGTTGACATGAACACTGAAGCTTTCTTT. Protein: CASSQSSRVIRVDMNTEAFF.

The chain carries TRBV28 and TRBJ1-4; D possibly corresponds to TRBD1 (6 bases). The CDR3 is 13 amino acids. Germline V CDR1 and CDR2: MDHEN, SYDVKM. V was pared by 5 bases and J by 8 bases, with 12 bases between. The CDR3 DNA is TGTGCCAGCAGTGCCGGGACAAAAGAAAAACTGTTTTTT. This sequence encodes CASSAGTKEKLFF.

This rearrangement joins TRBV14 to TRBJ2-1; TRBD1 matches at 11 bases. The V segment lost 5 bases and the J segment 7 bases; nucleotides outside the gene matches: 10. Per the germline V gene, CDR1 is SGHDN and CDR2 is FVKESK. CDR3 length: 16 residues. CDR3 residues: CASSEPGQGVWNEQFF. CDR3 sequence (DNA): TGTGCCAGCAGCGAACCGGGACAGGGGGTGTGGAATGAGCAGTTCTTC.

This chain connects TRBV28 to TRBJ2-7; TRBD2 aligns across 12 bases. After removal of 5 bases from V and 4 bases from J, the junction contained 15 bases not matched to a gene. The V gene's germline CDR1 is MDHEN and CDR2 SYDVKM. This CDR3 contains 18 residues. In DNA, the CDR3 is TGTGCCAGCAGTCGAAGCCGGCTGACTAGCGGGAGACCGTACGAGCAGTACTTC. This translates into CASSRSRLTSGRPYEQYF.

The chain joins TRBV7-3 to TRBJ2-1, with D perhaps matching TRBD2 (6 bases). The CDR3 consists of 13 residues. Germline V gene sequence: CDR1 SGHTA, CDR2 FQGTGA. The V and J ends lost 1 base and 9 bases respectively, with 10 bases between them. The CDR3 sequence is CASSLRRGGEQFF. The DNA of the CDR3 is TGTGCCAGCAGCTTAAGGAGGGGAGGTGAGCAGTTCTTC.

The chain combines TRBV5-6 with TRBJ2-7, with TRBD1 matching over 7 bases. The CDR3 totals 13 residues. The V gene's germline CDR1 is SGHDT and CDR2 YYEEEE. The trim removed 7 bases at V and 4 bases at J, leaving 8 bases unmatched. CDR3 in DNA: TGTGCCAGCGGATTGGGACAGCCTTACGAGCAGTACTTC. It codes for CASGLGQPYEQYF.

V is TRBV5-1 and J is TRBJ2-7, with D perhaps matching TRBD1 (6 bases). Between the trimmed V and J ends, which lost 4 bases and 7 bases, there was a span of 15 bases. The V gene's germline CDR1 is SGHRS and CDR2 YFSETQ. The CDR3 loop spans 13 amino acids. CDR3 protein: CASSPLRGYEQYF. CDR3 nucleotides: TGCGCCAGCAGCCCCCTCAGGGGTTATGAGCAGTACTTC.

V is TRBV9 and J is TRBJ1-6; 8 nucleotides line up with TRBD1. Trimming cost V 3 bases and J 10 bases; bases outside gene matches: 6. Germline CDR1 reads SGDLS; CDR2 reads YYNGEE. The CDR3 runs to 14 residues. In DNA, the CDR3 is TGTGCCAGCAGCGCCTTACAGGGGGGCTCACCCCTCCACTTT. Its translation: CASSALQGGSPLHF.

This chain links TRBV6-5 with TRBJ1-4; D unresolved. Deletions cut 6 bases from V and 0 bases from J, with 11 bases between. Germline V gives CDR1 MNHEY, CDR2 SVGAGI. CDR3 size: 15 residues. In nucleotides, the CDR3 is TGTGCCAGCAGCCCAAACATACCAACTAATGAAAAACTGTTTTTT. It is translated as CASSPNIPTNEKLFF.

The genes are TRBV7-6 and TRBJ2-1; 11 bases agree with TRBD2. Germline V gene sequence: CDR1 SGHVS, CDR2 FNYEAQ. This CDR3 has 20 amino acids. Trimming at V came to 1 base and at J to 5 bases, leaving 16 bases not matched to a gene. CDR3 residues: CASSLDYRGVAGGPNNEQFF. CDR3 nucleotides: TGTGCCAGCAGCTTAGACTACAGGGGAGTAGCGGGAGGGCCCAACAATGAGCAGTTCTTC. Full variable domain (remainder filled in from reference TRBV7-6 and TRBJ2-1): GAGVSQSPRYKVTKRGQDVALRCDPISGHVSLYWYRQALGQGPEFLTYFNYEAQQDKSGLPNDRFSAERPEGSISTLTIQRTEQRDSAMYRCASSLDYRGVAGGPNNEQFFGPGTRLTVL.

The chain links TRBV4-3 to TRBJ1-2, with D unclear. Germline CDR1 LGHNA, CDR2 YSLEER. The CDR3 spans 16 residues. Trimming stripped 4 bases from V and 0 bases from J, with 15 bases between. The CDR3 nucleotides are TGCGCCAGCAGCCTGGTCCGGACGCCTACTAACTATGGCTACACCTTC. Amino acids: CASSLVRTPTNYGYTF.

The V gene is TRBV7-9, the J gene TRBJ1-5; D uncertain. This CDR3 is built from 16 residues. The germline V and J ends were trimmed by 1 base and 6 bases, with 16 bases remaining between them. In germline, CDR1 is SEHNR, CDR2 FQNEAQ (reference sequence). CDR3 region: CASSLGRPNVGQPQHF. The CDR3 coding sequence is TGTGCCAGCAGCTTAGGACGGCCGAACGTAGGTCAGCCCCAGCATTTT. The full variable domain, completed using reference TRBV7-9 and TRBJ1-5, is DTGVSQNPRHKITKRGQNVTFRCDPISEHNRLYWYRQTLGQGPEFLTYFQNEAQLEKSRLLSDRFSAERPKGSFSTLEIQRTEQGDSAMYLCASSLGRPNVGQPQHFGDGTRLSIL.

This clone appeared a single time. The V gene is TRBV6-2 or TRBV6-3, the J gene TRBJ1-2, with D hard to call. Per germline, CDR1 MNHEY and CDR2 SVGEGT. The CDR3 runs 13 residues. Trimming removed 5 bases at V and 8 bases at J, with 15 bases between. The CDR3 loop is CASSTLLGGGYTF. CDR3 in DNA: TGTGCCAGCAGTACCCTACTGGGAGGAGGCTACACCTTC.

This clone occurred once. V gene TRBV19 combines with J gene TRBJ1-2, with D hard to call. V was cut by 5 bases and J by 0 bases, with 10 bases left in between. CDR1 and CDR2 from the germline V gene are LNHDA and SQIVND (reference sequence). This CDR3 is built from 14 residues. CDR3 DNA: TGTGCCAGTAGTTTTCCGGGAGCTAACTATGGCTACACCTTC. This codes for CASSFPGANYGYTF.

The genes are TRBV30 and TRBJ1-5; D ambiguous. From germline, CDR1 is GTSNPN and CDR2 SVGIG (reference sequence). This CDR3 has 14 amino acids. Trimming removed 4 bases at V and 0 bases at J, with 10 bases between. DNA of the CDR3: TGTGCCTGGACGGCAGCCGATAGCAATCAGCCCCAGCATTTT. The encoded protein is CAWTAADSNQPQHF.

This chain connects TRBV2 to TRBJ1-1; D gene uncertain. Germline lookup yields CDR1 SNHLY and CDR2 FYNNEI. The CDR3 has 14 residues. V was trimmed by 6 bases and J by 4 bases, leaving 15 bases between them. DNA for the CDR3: TGTGCCAGCAGGGGCGTAAGGACGCTCACTGAAGCTTTCTTT. It yields the protein CASRGVRTLTEAFF. Full variable domain (remainder filled in from reference TRBV2 and TRBJ1-1): EPEVTQTPSHQVTQMGQEVILRCVPISNHLYFYWYRQILGQKVEFLVSFYNNEISEKSEIFDDQFSVERPDGSNFTLKIRSTKLEDSAMYFCASRGVRTLTEAFFGQGTRLTVV.

This chain links TRBV6-1 with TRBJ1-2; TRBD1 agrees at 9 bases. V lost 3 bases to trimming and J lost 3 bases; unmatched junction nucleotides: 5. CDR1 MNHNS and CDR2 SASEGT come from the germline V gene. The CDR3 covers 15 residues. Written as DNA, the CDR3 is TGTGCCAGCAGTGACCCGACAGGGGGGGACTATGGCTACACCTTC. Its translation: CASSDPTGGDYGYTF.

J is TRBJ2-7 and V is TRBV7-2, with unresolved D. The CDR3 consists of 13 residues. The V and J ends lost 7 bases and 7 bases respectively, with 17 bases between them. CDR1 and CDR2 from the germline V gene are SGHTA and FQGNSA. The CDR3 sequence is CASTPSTPGEQYF. The CDR3 region has the DNA TGTGCCAGCACCCCATCGACCCCGGGTGAGCAGTACTTC.

The table lists this clone with a count of one. This rearrangement joins TRBV7-2 to TRBJ1-2; D is unclear. Germline CDR1 SGHTA, CDR2 FQGNSA. The CDR3 is made up of 12 amino acids. V was cut by 5 bases and J by 5 bases, with 9 bases left in between. The CDR3 region has the DNA TGTGCCAGCAGCCCGAACGTTTATGGCTACACCTTC. This translates into CASSPNVYGYTF.

The chain couples TRBV5-1 to TRBJ2-7; 10 bases are a match to TRBD2. Germline-derived CDR1 and CDR2 are SGHRS and YFSETQ. The CDR3 runs 16 residues. V gave up 4 bases and J gave up 0 bases; unmatched junction bases: 7. Here the CDR3 DNA reads TGCGCCAGCAGCCTGGAAGCGGGAGGGAGCTCCTACGAGCAGTACTTC. The encoded protein is CASSLEAGGSSYEQYF.